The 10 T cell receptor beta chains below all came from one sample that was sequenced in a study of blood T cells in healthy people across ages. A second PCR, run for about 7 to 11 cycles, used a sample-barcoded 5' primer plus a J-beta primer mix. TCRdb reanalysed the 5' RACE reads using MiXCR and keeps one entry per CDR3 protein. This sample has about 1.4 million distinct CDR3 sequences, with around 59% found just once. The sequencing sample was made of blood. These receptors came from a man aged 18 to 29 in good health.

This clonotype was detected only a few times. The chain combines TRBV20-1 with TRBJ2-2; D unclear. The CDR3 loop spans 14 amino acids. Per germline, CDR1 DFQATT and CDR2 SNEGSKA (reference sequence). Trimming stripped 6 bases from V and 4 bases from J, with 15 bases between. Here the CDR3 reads CSAVNLEFTGELFF. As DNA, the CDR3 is TGCAGTGCAGTCAACTTGGAATTCACCGGGGAGCTGTTTTTT.

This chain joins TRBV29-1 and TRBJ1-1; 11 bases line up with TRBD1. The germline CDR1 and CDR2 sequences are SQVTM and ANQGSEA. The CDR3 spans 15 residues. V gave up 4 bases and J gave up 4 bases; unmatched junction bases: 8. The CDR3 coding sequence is TGCAGCGTTGGGGGGGACAGGGGGGGGTCCACTGAAGCTTTCTTT. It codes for CSVGGDRGGSTEAFF.

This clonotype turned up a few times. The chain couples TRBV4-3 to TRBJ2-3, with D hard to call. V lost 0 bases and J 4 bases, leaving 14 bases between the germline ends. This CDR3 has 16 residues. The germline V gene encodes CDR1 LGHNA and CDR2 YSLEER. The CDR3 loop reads CASSQEAADSPDTQYF. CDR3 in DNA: TGCGCCAGCAGCCAAGAGGCGGCCGACTCCCCAGATACGCAGTATTTT.

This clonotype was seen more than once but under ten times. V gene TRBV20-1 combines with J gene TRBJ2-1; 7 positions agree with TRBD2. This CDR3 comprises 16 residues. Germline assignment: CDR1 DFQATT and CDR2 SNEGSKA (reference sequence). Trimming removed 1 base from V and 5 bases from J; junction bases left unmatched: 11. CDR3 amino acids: CSARVPTSATHNEQFF. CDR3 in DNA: TGCAGTGCTAGAGTTCCTACTAGCGCCACACACAATGAGCAGTTCTTC.

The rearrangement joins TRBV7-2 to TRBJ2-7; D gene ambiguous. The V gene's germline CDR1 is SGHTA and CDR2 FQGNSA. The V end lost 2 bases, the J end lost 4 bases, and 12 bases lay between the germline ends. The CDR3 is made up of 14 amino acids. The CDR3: CASSLSRVGYEQYF. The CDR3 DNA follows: TGTGCCAGCAGCTTATCTAGAGTCGGGTACGAGCAGTACTTC.

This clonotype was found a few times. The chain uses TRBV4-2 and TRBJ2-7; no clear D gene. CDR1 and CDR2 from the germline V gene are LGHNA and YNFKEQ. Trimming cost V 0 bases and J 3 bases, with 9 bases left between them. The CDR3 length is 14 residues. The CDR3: CASSQDRESYEQYF. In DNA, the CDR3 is TGTGCCAGCAGCCAAGATCGAGAGAGCTACGAGCAGTACTTC.

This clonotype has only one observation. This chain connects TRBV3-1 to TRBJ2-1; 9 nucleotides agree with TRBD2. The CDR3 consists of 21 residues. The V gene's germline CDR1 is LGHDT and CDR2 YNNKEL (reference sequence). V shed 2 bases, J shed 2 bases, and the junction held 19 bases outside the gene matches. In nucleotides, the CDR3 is TGTGCCAGCAGCCAAATAACCCCGACGGCGTGGAGGACTAGCGCCTACAATGAGCAGTTCTTC. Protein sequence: CASSQITPTAWRTSAYNEQFF.

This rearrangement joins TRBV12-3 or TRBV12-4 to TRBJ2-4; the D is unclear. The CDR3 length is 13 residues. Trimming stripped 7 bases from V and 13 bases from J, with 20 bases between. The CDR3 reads CASTPRRRVEQYF. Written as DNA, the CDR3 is TGTGCCAGCACCCCTCGGAGAAGGGTTGAGCAGTACTTC.

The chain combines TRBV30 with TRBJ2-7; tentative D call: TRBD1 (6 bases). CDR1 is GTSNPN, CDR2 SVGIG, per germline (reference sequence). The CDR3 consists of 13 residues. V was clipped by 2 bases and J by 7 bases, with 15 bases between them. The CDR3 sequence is CAWSSPTGWEQYF. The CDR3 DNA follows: TGTGCCTGGAGTTCTCCAACAGGGTGGGAGCAGTACTTC.

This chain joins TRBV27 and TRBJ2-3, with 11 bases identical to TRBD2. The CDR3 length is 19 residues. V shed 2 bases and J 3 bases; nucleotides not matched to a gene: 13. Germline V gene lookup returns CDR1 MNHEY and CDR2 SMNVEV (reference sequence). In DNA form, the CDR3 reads TGTGCCAGCAGTTTAGGTTCTAGTCTTAGCGGGAGGGCTACAGATACGCAGTATTTT. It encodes CASSLGSSLSGRATDTQYF.